This T cell receptor beta chain was captured by sequencing in a study of T cells in Graves' hyperthyroidism and ophthalmopathy. This CDR3 contains 15 residues. Trimming removed 0 bases at V and 0 bases at J, with 9 bases between. The germline gives CDR1 LNHNV, CDR2 YYDKDF (reference sequence). Amplification yielded TCR beta CDR3 regions, with RNA transcripts as the source. HTBI primers were used for first-round RT-PCR of the TCR CDR3. TCRdb re-called the multiplex PCR reads through MiXCR, storing one row per CDR3 protein. The top ten hold roughly 7.1% of the sample, which has some 570,000 distinct CDR3 sequences, around 14% seen once. This clonotype was counted many times. Among ophthalmopathy patients, the Clinical Activity Score reached at least 3, the NOSPECS grade reached at least 4, and duration remained under 3 months. It was uncontrolled infection, other autoimmune disease, pregnancy or lactation that excluded patients. PBMCs came from 9 to 10 ml fresh peripheral blood.

Sequencing was done on a sample of blood. The TCR was taken from a young woman with Graves' ophthalmopathy. This sequence joins TRBV15 and TRBJ2-7, with a possible D match to TRBD2 (6 bases). The CDR3 DNA sequence: TGTGCCACCAGCAGAGATCGGGGGTCCTCCTACGAGCAGTACTTC. Its protein product is CATSRDRGSSYEQYF.